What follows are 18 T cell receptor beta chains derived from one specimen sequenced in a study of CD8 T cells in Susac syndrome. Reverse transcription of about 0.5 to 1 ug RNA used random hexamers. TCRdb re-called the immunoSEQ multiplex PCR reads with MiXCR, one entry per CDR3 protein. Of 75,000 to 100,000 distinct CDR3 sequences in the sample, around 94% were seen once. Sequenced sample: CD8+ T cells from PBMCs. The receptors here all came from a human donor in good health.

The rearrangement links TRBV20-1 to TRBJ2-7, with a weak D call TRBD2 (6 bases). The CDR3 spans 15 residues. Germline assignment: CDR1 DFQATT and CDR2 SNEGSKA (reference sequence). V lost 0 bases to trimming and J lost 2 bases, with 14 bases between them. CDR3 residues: CSARDRAGGPYEQYF. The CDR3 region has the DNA TGCAGTGCTAGAGATCGGGCCGGGGGACCCTACGAGCAGTACTTC.

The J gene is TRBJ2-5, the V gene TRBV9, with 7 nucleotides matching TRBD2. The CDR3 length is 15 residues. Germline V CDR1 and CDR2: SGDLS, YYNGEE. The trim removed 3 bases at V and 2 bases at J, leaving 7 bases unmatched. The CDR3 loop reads CASSAGGGKQETQYF. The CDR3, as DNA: TGTGCCAGCAGCGCCGGCGGGGGAAAGCAAGAGACCCAGTACTTC.

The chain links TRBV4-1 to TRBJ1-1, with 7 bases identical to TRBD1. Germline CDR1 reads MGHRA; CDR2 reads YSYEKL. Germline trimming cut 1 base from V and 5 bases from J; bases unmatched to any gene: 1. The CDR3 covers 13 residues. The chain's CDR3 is CASSQVRGTEAFF. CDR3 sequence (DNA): TGCGCCAGCAGCCAAGTCAGGGGGACTGAAGCTTTCTTT.

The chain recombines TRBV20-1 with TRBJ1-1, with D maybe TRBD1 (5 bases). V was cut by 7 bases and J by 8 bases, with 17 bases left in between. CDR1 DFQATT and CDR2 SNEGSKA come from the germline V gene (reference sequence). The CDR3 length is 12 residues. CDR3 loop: CSEVSGAGEAFF. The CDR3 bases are TGCAGTGAAGTATCAGGAGCAGGGGAAGCTTTCTTT.

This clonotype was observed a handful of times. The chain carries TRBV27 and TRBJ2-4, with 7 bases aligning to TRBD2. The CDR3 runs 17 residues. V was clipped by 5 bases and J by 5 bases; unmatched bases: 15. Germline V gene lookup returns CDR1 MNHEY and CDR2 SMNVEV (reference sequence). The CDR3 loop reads CASSPMVGGGYENIQYF. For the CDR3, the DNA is TGTGCCAGCAGTCCCATGGTGGGGGGGGGATATGAAAACATTCAGTACTTC.

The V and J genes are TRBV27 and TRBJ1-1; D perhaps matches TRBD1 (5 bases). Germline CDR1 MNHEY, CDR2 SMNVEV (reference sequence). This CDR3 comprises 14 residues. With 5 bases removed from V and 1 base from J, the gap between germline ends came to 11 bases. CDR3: CASSTYDRNTEAFF. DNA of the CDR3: TGTGCCAGCAGTACCTACGACAGGAACACTGAAGCTTTCTTT.

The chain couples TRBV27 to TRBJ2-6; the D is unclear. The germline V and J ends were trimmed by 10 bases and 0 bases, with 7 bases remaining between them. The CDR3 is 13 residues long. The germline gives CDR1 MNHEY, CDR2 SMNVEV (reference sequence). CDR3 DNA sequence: TGTGCCACCTCATACTCTGGGGCCAACGTCCTGACTTTC. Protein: CATSYSGANVLTF.

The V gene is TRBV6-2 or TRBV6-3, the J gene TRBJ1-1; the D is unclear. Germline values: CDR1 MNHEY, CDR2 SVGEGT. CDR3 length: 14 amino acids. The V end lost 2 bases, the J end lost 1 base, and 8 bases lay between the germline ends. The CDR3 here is CASSYPAKNTEAFF. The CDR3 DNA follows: TGTGCCAGCAGTTACCCTGCTAAGAACACTGAAGCTTTCTTT.

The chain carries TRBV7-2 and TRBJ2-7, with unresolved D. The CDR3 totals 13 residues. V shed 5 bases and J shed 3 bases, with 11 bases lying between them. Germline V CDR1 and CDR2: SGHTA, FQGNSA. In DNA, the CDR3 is TGTGCCAGCAGCCCCGGACGATACTACGAGCAGTACTTC. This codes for CASSPGRYYEQYF.

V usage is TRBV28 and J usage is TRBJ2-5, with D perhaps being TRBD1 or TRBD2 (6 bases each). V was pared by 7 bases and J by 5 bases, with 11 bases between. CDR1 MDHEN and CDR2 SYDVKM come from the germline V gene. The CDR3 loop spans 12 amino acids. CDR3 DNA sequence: TGTGCCAGCACCTTGGGGGGCGAGACCCAGTACTTC. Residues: CASTLGGETQYF.

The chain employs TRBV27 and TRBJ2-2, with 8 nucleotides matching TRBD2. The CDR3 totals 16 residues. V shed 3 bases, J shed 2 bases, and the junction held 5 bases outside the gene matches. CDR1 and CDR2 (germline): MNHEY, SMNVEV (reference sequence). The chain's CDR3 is CASSLALAANTGELFF. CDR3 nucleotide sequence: TGTGCCAGCAGTTTGGCACTAGCGGCCAACACCGGGGAGCTGTTTTTT.

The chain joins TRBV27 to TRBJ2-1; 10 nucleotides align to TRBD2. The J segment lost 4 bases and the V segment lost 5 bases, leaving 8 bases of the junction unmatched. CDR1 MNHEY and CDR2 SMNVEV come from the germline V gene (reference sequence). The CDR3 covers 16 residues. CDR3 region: CASSHRSSGSYNEQFF. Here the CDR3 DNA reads TGTGCCAGCAGTCACCGTTCTAGCGGGAGTTACAATGAGCAGTTCTTC.

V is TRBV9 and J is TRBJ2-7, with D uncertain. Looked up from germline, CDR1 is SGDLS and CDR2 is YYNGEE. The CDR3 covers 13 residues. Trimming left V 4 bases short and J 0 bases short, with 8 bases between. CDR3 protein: CASSSTTSYEQYF. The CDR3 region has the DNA TGTGCCAGCAGCTCCACGACCTCCTACGAGCAGTACTTC.

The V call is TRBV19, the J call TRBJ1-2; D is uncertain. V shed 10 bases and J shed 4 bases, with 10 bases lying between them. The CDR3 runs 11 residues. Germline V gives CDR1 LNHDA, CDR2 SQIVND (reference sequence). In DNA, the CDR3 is TGTGCCATTAATGAAGGCTATGGCTACACCTTC. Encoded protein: CAINEGYGYTF. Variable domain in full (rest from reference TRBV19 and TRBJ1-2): DGGITQSPKYLFRKEGQNVTLSCEQNLNHDAMYWYRQDPGQGLRLIYYSQIVNDFQKGDIAEGYSVSREKKESFPLTVTSAQKNPTAFYLCAINEGYGYTFGSGTRLTVV.

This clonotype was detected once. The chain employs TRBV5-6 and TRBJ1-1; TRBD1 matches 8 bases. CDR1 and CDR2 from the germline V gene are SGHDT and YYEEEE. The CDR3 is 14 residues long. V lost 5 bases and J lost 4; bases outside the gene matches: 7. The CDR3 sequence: CASRGQGWGTEAFF. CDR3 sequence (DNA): TGTGCCAGCAGAGGACAGGGATGGGGCACTGAAGCTTTCTTT.

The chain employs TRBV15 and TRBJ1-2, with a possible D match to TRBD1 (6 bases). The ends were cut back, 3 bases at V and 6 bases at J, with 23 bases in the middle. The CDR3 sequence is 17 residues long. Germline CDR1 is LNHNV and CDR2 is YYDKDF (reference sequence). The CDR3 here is CATSSTGFFLGINGYTF. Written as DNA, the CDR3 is TGTGCCACCAGCAGTACAGGGTTTTTTTTAGGCATCAATGGCTACACCTTC.

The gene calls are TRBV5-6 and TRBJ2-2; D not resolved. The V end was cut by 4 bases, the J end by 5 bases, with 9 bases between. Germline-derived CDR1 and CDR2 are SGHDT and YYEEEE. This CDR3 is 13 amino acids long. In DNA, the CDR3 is TGTGCCAGCAGCCGGTTATTGACCGGGGAGCTGTTTTTT. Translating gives CASSRLLTGELFF.

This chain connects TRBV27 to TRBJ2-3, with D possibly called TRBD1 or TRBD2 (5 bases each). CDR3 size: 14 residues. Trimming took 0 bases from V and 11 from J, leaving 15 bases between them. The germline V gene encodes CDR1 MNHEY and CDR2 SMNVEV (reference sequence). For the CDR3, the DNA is TGTGCCAGCAGTTTATCGGGGGATCTGACGGGGCAGTATTTT. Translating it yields CASSLSGDLTGQYF.